This is a list of T cell receptor beta chains from one sample in a study of long-term antiretroviral therapy in people with HIV. This table comes from immunoSEQ multiplex PCR, and its TCRdb copy is limited to in-frame clones, with some not included. The table shows tens of thousands of clones, with 90% to 95% occurring only once. Sequences were derived from unsorted PBMCs, sampled just over 7.2 years after starting antiretroviral therapy. The source of these receptors is a man aged 50-60 years with HIV. The CDR3 runs from the conserved cysteine through the conserved F or W. Fields, in order: J gene, clone size, D gene, V gene, CDR3 protein, CDR3 DNA. D genes are given only for firm matches. Size values are once, few and many counts, or a class for expanded clones, and some rows have none.

TRBJ2-3 NA NA TRBV5-1 CASSHRDSLGTQYF TGCGCCAGCAGCCACCGGGACTCGCTAGGTACGCAGTATTTT
TRBJ1-6 NA NA TRBV6-1 CASSERGDGWRSSYNSPLHF TGTGCCAGCAGTGAAAGGGGGGACGGTTGGAGGAGCTCCTATAATTCACCCCTCCACTTT
TRBJ1-3 NA NA TRBV30 CAWRAPRSSGNTIYF TGTGCCTGGAGGGCCCCACGGTCCTCTGGAAACACCATATATTTT
TRBJ2-3 NA TRBD2 TRBV10-1 CASSESMTSGGPTDTQYF TGCGCCAGCAGTGAGTCGATGACTAGCGGGGGACCCACAGATACGCAGTATTTT
TRBJ2-3 NA TRBD1 TRBV5-1 CASSAAARGRPDTQYF TGCGCCAGCAGCGCCGCGGCCAGGGGGCGTCCGGATACGCAGTATTTT
TRBJ2-7 NA NA TRBV4-1 CASSRELTSWEQYF TGCGCCAGCAGCCGAGAGCTAACCTCCTGGGAGCAGTACTTC
TRBJ1-2 once NA TRBV5-6 CASSLAQAANYGYTF TGTGCCAGCAGCTTGGCGCAGGCAGCTAACTATGGCTACACCTTC
TRBJ2-7 NA NA TRBV7-9 CASSSSSYEQYF TGTGCCAGCAGCTCGAGCTCCTACGAGCAGTACTTC
TRBJ1-6 NA NA TRBV4-1 CASSQGQASSYNSPLHF TGCGCCAGCAGCCAAGGACAGGCGAGCTCCTATAATTCACCCCTCCACTTT
TRBJ2-7 NA TRBD1 TRBV27 CASSVRDSGTYEQYF TGTGCCAGCAGTGTCCGGGACAGTGGGACCTACGAGCAGTACTTC
TRBJ1-5 NA NA TRBV6-4 CASSVRINQPQHF TGTGCCAGCAGTGTCAGAATCAATCAGCCCCAGCATTTT
TRBJ2-1 NA NA TRBV28 CASSLNTRANEQFF TGTGCCAGCAGTTTAAACACCAGGGCCAATGAGCAGTTCTTC
TRBJ2-1 NA TRBD2 TRBV12-5 CASGLGLALDEQFF TGTGCTAGTGGTTTGGGACTAGCTTTAGATGAGCAGTTCTTC
TRBJ2-7 NA TRBD1 TRBV6-5 CATYRGYEQYF TGTGCCACTTACAGGGGCTACGAGCAGTACTTC
TRBJ2-4 NA NA TRBV10-3 CAIGENIQYF TGTGCCATCGGGGAAAACATTCAGTACTTC
TRBJ2-1 NA TRBD2 TRBV10-3 CASQGTSGVGSYNEQFF TGTGCCAGCCAGGGGACTAGCGGGGTAGGCTCCTACAATGAGCAGTTCTTC